This T cell receptor beta chain was identified in a study of early T cells in non-severe SARS-CoV-2 infection. Germline CDR1 reads SQVTM; CDR2 reads ANQGSEA. V was pared by 6 bases and J by 13 bases, with 4 bases of the junction left unmatched. The CDR3 length is 9 residues. In the library, individual cDNA molecules carried attached unique molecular identifiers. TCRdb reprocessed the 5' RACE reads via MiXCR and lists one record per CDR3 protein. The top ten hold 5.5% to 7% of the sample, which has some 30,000 distinct CDR3 sequences, around 5% seen once. The table lists this clonotype with many counts.

This receptor was obtained from an adult who was a healthcare worker with PCR-confirmed SARS-CoV-2 infection or an uninfected control (not recorded which). V and J are TRBV29-1 and TRBJ2-3; TRBD1 matches 7 bases. The sequencing sample was made of whole blood. The CDR3 is CSVGTEEYF. The CDR3 DNA follows: TGCAGCGTGGGGACAGAGGAGTATTTT.